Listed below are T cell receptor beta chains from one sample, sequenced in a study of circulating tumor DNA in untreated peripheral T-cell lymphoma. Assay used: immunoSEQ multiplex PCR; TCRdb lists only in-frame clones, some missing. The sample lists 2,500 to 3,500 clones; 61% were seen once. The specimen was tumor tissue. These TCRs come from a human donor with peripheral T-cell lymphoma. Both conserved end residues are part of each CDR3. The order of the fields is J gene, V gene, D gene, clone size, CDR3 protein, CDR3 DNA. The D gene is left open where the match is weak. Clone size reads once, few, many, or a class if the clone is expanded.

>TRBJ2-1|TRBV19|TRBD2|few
CASSQFGVTSGSGNEQFF
TGTGCCAGTAGCCAATTTGGGGTTACTAGCGGTTCCGGCAATGAGCAGTTCTTC